The clone carrying this T cell receptor (beta chain) was counted ten times or more. Its antigen remains unidentified. The TCRbeta library was prepared with unique molecular identifiers. Via MiXCR, TCRdb re-called the PCR reads, giving one row per CDR3 protein. In the table there are 700,000 to 950,000 distinct CDR3 sequences, roughly 15% of which are singletons. Germline CDR1 and CDR2: SQVTM and ANQGSEA. Trimming removed 1 base at V and 2 bases at J, with 12 bases between. The CDR3 runs 14 residues. This record comes from a study of T-cell reconstitution after alpha-beta-depleted transplantation in children. Findings and caveats of the study: After one year, T-cell counts and TCRbeta diversity mostly came from new T cells. Two months or so post-transplant, alpha-beta T cells reportedly derived from several hundred expanded graft clones.

This sequence originates from a male patient younger than 18 who had a stem cell transplant for acute lymphoblastic leukemia, so the T cells may come from the graft donor. The rearrangement joins TRBV29-1 to TRBJ2-7; D perhaps matches TRBD1 (6 bases). This material consisted of PBMCs, mostly from graft donor cells, taken 360 days after TCRalphabeta/CD19-depleted stem cell transplant. The CDR3 coding sequence is TGCAGCGTTGAAGGGGGGACACCCCCCTACGAGCAGTACTTC. Protein product: CSVEGGTPPYEQYF.